This T cell receptor (beta chain) was profiled in a study of CD4 T cells in relation to SARS-CoV-2 and coronaviruses (dated by TCRdb to the early 2020s). Notes on the research overall: In the ViraFEST assay, PBMCs were cultured with antigen for roughly 11 days, after which TCR beta CDR3s were sequenced to identify antigen-specific clonal expansions. An HIV-1 Nef peptide pool or a no-peptide culture served as the negative reference condition. HLA restriction was mapped for shared crossreactive spike epitopes using patient-derived lymphoblastoid cell lines. At the level of individual TCR clonotypes, the study measured memory CD4+ T cell crossreactivity between SARS-CoV-2 spike protein and common cold coronavirus spike proteins. The Adaptive Biotechnologies TCR-sequencing kit was used to sequence samples from a few pre-COVID donors and the naive versus memory experiments, whereas other data were Illumina-based. For other donors in the study, expansion assays were sequenced with a different, Illumina-based TCR-beta assay. Summary of the overall study and its limitations: Because no donor provided both pre-pandemic and post-infection samples, tracing the source of pre-existing responses was limited. Small numbers of patients and of tested TCRs limited the study. Significantly weaker SARS-CoV-2-driven expansion was shown by crossreactive clones than by monoreactive clones, consistent with antigenic imprinting. Crossreactivity analysis was centred on spike protein, so crossreactivity against other viral proteins was not assessed. Around 65% of donors had memory CD4+ clonotypes that crossrecognized SARS-CoV-2 and at least one common cold coronavirus spike.

Including cysteine and phenylalanine, the CDR3 has 11 amino acids. Only the CDR3 DNA is retained, 33 bases long and in frame from the first base. The germline ends are 4 bases apart after V is trimmed by 5 bases and J by 0 bases. Taken from the germline V gene (reference sequence), the CDR1 and CDR2 loops are DFQATT and SNEGSKA. As for this clone: Its specific antigen is unknown. Base-call qualities are not available, and no considerably larger clone is one nucleotide away.

Receptor libraries were prepared by the immunoSEQ multiplex PCR assay. As for the authors' bioinformatics: During preprocessing, nonproductive sequences were removed, along with CDR3s that did not begin with C, did not end with F or W, or were shorter than 7 amino acids. Antigen-specific clonotypes were called with the MANAFEST web app, based on expansion relative to reference and other culture wells. A clone was considered positive if significant expansion relative to the reference culture was observed in 2 of 3 replicate wells at an FDR below 0.05. Positive clones also required significant expansion versus all other tandem wells and an odds ratio above 5. CDR3 homology was quantified as pairwise Levenshtein distance, calculated with the stringdist R package after three terminal residues were trimmed from each end. Not all clones reach the TCRdb copy of this immuneACCESS table, which keeps in-frame sequences only. Checked studies attribute under half of the gap to unresolved V genes and leave the rest unexplained. The V and J calls and clone size are taken from that table; D and trimming were inferred from the DNA. For this sample there are 17,000 or so clones; nearly 75% appear just once. Of the sample, approximately 28% falls within the top ten clones.

CD4+ T cells from unexposed donors were collected before the COVID-19 pandemic (2011-2018). After approximately eleven days of culture, CD4+ T cells were isolated with the EasySep CD4+ T cell isolation kit. As far as cell numbers permitted, CD4+ T cells from unexposed donors were tested for reactivity against SARS-CoV-2 S and N as well as four spike pools from common cold coronaviruses. Each well received a few million PBMCs, cultured in IMDM supplemented with approximately 5.3% human AB serum and roughly 10 IU/ml IL-2. Half of the culture medium was replaced with fresh IL-2-containing medium on days 3 and 7. In general, triplicate replicate wells were used for every peptide culture condition. The leukapheresis product for the unexposed donors was obtained through commercial purchase. Ficoll-Paque PLUS gradient centrifugation was used to isolate PBMCs from leukapheresis product or whole blood. PBMCs were either cryopreserved at -140 degrees C or used fresh in the expansion assay. The QIAamp Micro DNA Kit was used to extract genomic DNA from the CD4+ T cells.

This sequence was found in a human donor in good health. The sequencing input was CD4+ T cells from PBMCs, cultured in vitro. This chain joins TRBV20-1 to TRBJ1-1; the D gene assignment is ambiguous. The nucleotide sequence is TGCAGTGCTGGAATGAACACTGAAGCTTTCTTT. Its amino acids are CSAGMNTEAFF.